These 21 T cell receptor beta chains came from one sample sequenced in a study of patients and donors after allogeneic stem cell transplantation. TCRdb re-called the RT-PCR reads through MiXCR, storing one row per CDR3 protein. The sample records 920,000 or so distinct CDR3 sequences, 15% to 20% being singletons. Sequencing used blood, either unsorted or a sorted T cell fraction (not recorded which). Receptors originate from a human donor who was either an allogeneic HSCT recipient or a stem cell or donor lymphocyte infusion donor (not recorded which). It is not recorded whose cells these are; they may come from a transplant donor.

The CDR3 sequence: CSATAGSYEQYF. In DNA form, the CDR3 reads TGCAGCGCCACCGCGGGGTCCTACGAGCAGTACTTC. The chain is built from TRBV29-1 and TRBJ2-7; TRBD2 is a possible D gene (6 bases). Germline-derived CDR1 and CDR2 are SQVTM and ANQGSEA. Trimming cost V 7 bases and J 1 base, with 11 bases left between them. The CDR3 is 12 amino acids.

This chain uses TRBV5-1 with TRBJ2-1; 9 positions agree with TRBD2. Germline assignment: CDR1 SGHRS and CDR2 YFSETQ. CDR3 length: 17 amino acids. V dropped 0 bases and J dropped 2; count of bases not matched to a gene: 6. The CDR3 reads CASSLEPGGRAYNEQFF. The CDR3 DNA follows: TGCGCCAGCAGCTTGGAGCCGGGCGGGAGGGCCTACAATGAGCAGTTCTTC.

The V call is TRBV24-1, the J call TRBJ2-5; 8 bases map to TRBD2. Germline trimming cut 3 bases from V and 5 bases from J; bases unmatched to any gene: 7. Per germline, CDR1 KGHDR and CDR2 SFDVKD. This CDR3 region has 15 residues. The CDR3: CATSDRSGTRETQYF. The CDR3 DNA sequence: TGTGCCACCAGTGATCGGAGCGGGACTAGGGAGACCCAGTACTTC.

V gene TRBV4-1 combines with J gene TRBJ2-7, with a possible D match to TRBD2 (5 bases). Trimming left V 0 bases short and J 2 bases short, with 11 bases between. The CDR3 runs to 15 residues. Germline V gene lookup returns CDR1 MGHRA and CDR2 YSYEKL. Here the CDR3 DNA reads TGCGCCAGCAGCCAAGAACGTCTAGCCCCCTACGAGCAGTACTTC. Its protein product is CASSQERLAPYEQYF.

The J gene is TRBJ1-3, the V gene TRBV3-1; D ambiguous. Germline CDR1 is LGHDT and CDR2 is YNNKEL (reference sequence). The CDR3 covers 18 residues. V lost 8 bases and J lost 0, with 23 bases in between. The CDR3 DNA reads TGTGCCAGCTCTTTCAAATTGGGCGGACCCTTCTCTGGAAACACCATATATTTT. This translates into CASSFKLGGPFSGNTIYF.

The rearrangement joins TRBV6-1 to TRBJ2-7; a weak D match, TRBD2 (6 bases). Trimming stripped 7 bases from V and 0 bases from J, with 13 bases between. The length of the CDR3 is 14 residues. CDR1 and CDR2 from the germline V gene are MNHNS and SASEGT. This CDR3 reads CASTGGVSSYEQYF. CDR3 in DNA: TGTGCCAGCACTGGCGGGGTTAGCTCCTACGAGCAGTACTTC.

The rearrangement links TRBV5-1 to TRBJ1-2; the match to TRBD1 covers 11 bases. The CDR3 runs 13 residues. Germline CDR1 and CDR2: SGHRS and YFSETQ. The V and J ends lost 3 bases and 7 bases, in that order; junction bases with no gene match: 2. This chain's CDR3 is CASSSDRGPGYTF. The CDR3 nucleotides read TGCGCCAGCAGCTCGGACAGGGGGCCTGGCTACACCTTC.

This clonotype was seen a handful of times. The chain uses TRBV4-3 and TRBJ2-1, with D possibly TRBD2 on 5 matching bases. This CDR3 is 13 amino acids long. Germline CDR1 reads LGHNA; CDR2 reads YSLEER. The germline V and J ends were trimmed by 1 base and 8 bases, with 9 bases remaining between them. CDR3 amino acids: CASSQVSADEQFF. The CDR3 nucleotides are TGCGCCAGCAGCCAAGTTAGCGCGGATGAGCAGTTCTTC.

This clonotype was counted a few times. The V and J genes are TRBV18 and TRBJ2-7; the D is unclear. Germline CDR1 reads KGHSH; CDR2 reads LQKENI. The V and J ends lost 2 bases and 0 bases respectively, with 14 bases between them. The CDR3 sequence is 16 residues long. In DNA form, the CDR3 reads TGTGCCAGCTCACCATACGGCCAGAAAAGCTCCTACGAGCAGTACTTC. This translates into CASSPYGQKSSYEQYF.

DNA of the CDR3: TGCGCCAGCAGCCAAGCGATGGACAGAGGGCCAACCTACGAGCAGTACTTC. Amino acids: CASSQAMDRGPTYEQYF. This chain joins TRBV4-3 and TRBJ2-7; maybe TRBD1 (6 bases). From germline, CDR1 is LGHNA and CDR2 YSLEER. The CDR3 has 17 amino acids. V dropped 1 base and J dropped 2 bases, with 18 bases sitting between them.

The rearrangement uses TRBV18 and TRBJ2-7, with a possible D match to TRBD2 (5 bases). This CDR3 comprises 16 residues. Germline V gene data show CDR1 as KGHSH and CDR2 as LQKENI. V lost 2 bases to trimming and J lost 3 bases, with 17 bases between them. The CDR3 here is CASSPGGRRAIYEQYF. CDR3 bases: TGTGCCAGCTCACCAGGAGGTCGGAGAGCGATCTACGAGCAGTACTTC.

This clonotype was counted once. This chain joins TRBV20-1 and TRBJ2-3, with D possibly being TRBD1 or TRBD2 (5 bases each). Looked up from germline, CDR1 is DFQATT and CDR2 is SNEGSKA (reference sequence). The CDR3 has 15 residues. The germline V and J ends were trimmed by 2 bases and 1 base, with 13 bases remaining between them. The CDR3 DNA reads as TGCAGTGCTAGATCGAGGGGTAGGGGCACAGATACGCAGTATTTT. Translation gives CSARSRGRGTDTQYF.

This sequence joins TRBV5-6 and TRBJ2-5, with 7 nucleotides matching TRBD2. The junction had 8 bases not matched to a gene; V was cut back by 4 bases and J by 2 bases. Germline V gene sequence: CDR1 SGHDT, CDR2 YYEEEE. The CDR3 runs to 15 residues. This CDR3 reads CASSLSGLGQETQYF. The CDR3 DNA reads TGTGCCAGCAGCCTCTCCGGACTAGGGCAAGAGACCCAGTACTTC.

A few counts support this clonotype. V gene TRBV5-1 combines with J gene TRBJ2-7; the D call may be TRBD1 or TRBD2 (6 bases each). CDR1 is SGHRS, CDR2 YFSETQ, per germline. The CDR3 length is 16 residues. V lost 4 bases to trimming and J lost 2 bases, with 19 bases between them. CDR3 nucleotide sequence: TGCGCCAGCAGCGAACCCCGACGGGGGCCCGCCTACGAGCAGTACTTC. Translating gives CASSEPRRGPAYEQYF.

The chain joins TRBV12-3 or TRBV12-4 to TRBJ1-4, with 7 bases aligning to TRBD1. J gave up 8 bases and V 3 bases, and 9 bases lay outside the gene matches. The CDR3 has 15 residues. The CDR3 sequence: CASSLLGGAGEKLFF. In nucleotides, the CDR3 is TGTGCCAGCAGTTTGTTAGGGGGCGCGGGGGAAAAACTGTTTTTT.

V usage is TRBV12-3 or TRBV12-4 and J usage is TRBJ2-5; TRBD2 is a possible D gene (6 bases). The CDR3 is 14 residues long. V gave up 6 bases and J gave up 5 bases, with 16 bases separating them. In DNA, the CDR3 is TGTGCCAGCAGAAAACAGCGGGTGGGGGAGACCCAGTACTTC. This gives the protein CASRKQRVGETQYF.

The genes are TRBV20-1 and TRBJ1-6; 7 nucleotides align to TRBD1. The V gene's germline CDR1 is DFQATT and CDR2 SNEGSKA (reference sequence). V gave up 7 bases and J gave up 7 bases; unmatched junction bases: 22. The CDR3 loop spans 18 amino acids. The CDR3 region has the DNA TGCAGTGTTGTTCAGCGAGGGGGCAGGGGTGGAGGCAATTCACCCCTCCACTTT. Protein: CSVVQRGGRGGGNSPLHF.

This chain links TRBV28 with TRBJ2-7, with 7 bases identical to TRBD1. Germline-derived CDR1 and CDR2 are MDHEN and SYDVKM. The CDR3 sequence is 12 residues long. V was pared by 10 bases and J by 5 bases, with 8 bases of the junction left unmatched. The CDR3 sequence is CATRQGPHEQYF. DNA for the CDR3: TGTGCCACCCGACAGGGTCCCCACGAGCAGTACTTC.

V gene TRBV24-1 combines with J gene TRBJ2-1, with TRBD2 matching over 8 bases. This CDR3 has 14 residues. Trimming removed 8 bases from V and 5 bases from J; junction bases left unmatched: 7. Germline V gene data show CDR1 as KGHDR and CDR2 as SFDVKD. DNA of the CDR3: TGTGCCACCACTTGGAGCGGGAGAGACAATGAGCAGTTCTTC. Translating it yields CATTWSGRDNEQFF.

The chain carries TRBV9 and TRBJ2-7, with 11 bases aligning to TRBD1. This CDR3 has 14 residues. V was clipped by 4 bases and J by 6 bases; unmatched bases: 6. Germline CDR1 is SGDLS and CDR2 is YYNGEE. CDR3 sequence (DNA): TGTGCCAGCAGCACCGGACAGGGGGCTGCCGAGCAGTACTTC. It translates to CASSTGQGAAEQYF.

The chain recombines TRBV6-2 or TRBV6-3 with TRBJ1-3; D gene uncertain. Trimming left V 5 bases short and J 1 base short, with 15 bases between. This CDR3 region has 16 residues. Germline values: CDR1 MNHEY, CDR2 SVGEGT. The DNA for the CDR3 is TGTGCCAGCAGTATGCCCCCGGGAGTGTCTGGAAACACCATATATTTT. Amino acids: CASSMPPGVSGNTIYF.